One and the same sample provided the 18 T cell receptor beta chains below, sequenced in a study of cytotoxic CD8 clonotypes in ibrutinib-treated CLL. Libraries were prepared by immunoSEQ multiplex PCR; TCRdb keeps only in-frame clonotypes and omits some of them. This sample yields some 150,000 clones, of which 80% are seen a single time; less than 8.5% belongs to the top ten. The specimen comprised PBMCs, sampled after 36 months of ibrutinib treatment. These receptors all come from a human donor with chronic lymphocytic leukemia.

This chain uses TRBV18 with TRBJ2-2; D remains unclear. CDR3 length: 17 residues. V was clipped by 4 bases and J by 3 bases, with 18 bases between them. CDR1 is KGHSH and CDR2 is LQKENI in the germline V gene. The CDR3 is CASSLNSPVGYTGELFF. In DNA form, the CDR3 reads TGTGCCAGCTCACTAAACTCGCCGGTAGGGTACACCGGGGAGCTGTTTTTT.

J is TRBJ1-1 and V is TRBV5-1; the D gene is possibly TRBD1 (5 bases). V lost 0 bases, J lost 0 bases, and 12 bases lay in between. The CDR3 has 16 residues. The germline CDR1 and CDR2 sequences are SGHRS and YFSETQ. The CDR3 DNA reads TGCGCCAGCAGCTTGGGGTCAGGGATGGTGAACACTGAAGCTTTCTTT. It codes for CASSLGSGMVNTEAFF.

The chain couples TRBV4-1 to TRBJ1-5; unclear D gene. In germline, CDR1 is MGHRA, CDR2 YSYEKL. The CDR3 is 14 amino acids. The V and J ends lost 1 base and 5 bases respectively, with 9 bases between them. Here the CDR3 reads CASSQAGSDQPQHF. The CDR3 DNA sequence: TGCGCCAGCAGCCAAGCGGGCAGCGATCAGCCCCAGCATTTT.

This clone was detected a few times. This chain uses TRBV6-1 with TRBJ2-5; 7 positions match TRBD2. The ends lost 6 bases at V and 0 bases at J; junction bases unmatched: 7. Germline CDR1 reads MNHNS; CDR2 reads SASEGT. CDR3 length: 15 amino acids. Here the CDR3 DNA reads TGTGCCAGCAGCACCCAGGGAGGGTACCAAGAGACCCAGTACTTC. Encoded protein: CASSTQGGYQETQYF.

CDR3 sequence reads: CASSQLWDGRAQYF. The DNA for the CDR3 is TGTGCCAGCAGCCAACTCTGGGACGGACGAGCCCAGTACTTC. The chain carries TRBV16 and TRBJ2-5; possibly TRBD1 or TRBD2 for D (5 bases each). Germline CDR1 KGHSY, CDR2 FQNENV. CDR3 length equals 14 residues. The V gene lost 2 bases and the J gene lost 9 bases, with 16 bases spanning the gap.

This rearrangement joins TRBV11-2 to TRBJ2-7; no reliable D call. The CDR3 has 16 residues. Germline CDR1 reads SGHAT; CDR2 reads FQNNGV. Trimming shortened V by 1 base and J by 2 bases, and 15 bases separated the two germline ends. CDR3 sequence: CASSLVVGPHPYEQYF. The DNA of the CDR3 is TGTGCCAGCAGCTTAGTGGTAGGCCCGCACCCCTACGAGCAGTACTTC.

This chain uses TRBV6-4 with TRBJ1-2; no clear D gene. V was cut by 3 bases and J by 4 bases, with 9 bases left in between. This CDR3 is 13 amino acids long. The germline CDR1 and CDR2 sequences are MRHNA and SNTAGT. The CDR3 region is CASSEGRSYGYTF. The DNA for the CDR3 is TGTGCCAGCAGTGAAGGGCGGAGCTATGGCTACACCTTC.

The J gene is TRBJ1-5, the V gene TRBV18, with D maybe TRBD1 (5 bases). Germline loops: CDR1 KGHSH, CDR2 LQKENI. Trimming took off 2 bases at V and 2 bases at J, with 10 bases between the two ends. There are 15 residues in the CDR3. CDR3 region: CASSPMQGGNQPQHF. For the CDR3, the DNA is TGTGCCAGCTCACCAATGCAGGGAGGCAATCAGCCCCAGCATTTT.

Here the CDR3 DNA reads TGTGCCAGCAGCCTACTGGACAGGGGAGGTGAAAAACTGTTTTTT. Translated: CASSLLDRGGEKLFF. The J gene is TRBJ1-4, the V gene TRBV7-9; 9 nucleotides agree with TRBD1. V lost 5 bases, J lost 7 bases, and 8 bases stayed unmatched. The CDR3 runs to 15 residues. Germline CDR1 reads SEHNR; CDR2 reads FQNEAQ (reference sequence).

The chain couples TRBV11-2 to TRBJ1-1; D is uncertain. The CDR3 extends over 14 amino acids. Per germline, CDR1 SGHAT and CDR2 FQNNGV. V lost 1 base and J lost 1, with 7 bases in between. The CDR3 spells CASSLAGENTEAFF. In DNA, the CDR3 is TGTGCCAGCAGCTTAGCAGGTGAGAACACTGAAGCTTTCTTT.

The rearrangement uses TRBV27 and TRBJ1-2; perhaps TRBD1 as D (5 bases). V shed 1 base and J shed 8 bases, with 17 bases lying between them. Germline CDR1 reads MNHEY; CDR2 reads SMNVEV (reference sequence). The CDR3 is 15 amino acids. This chain's CDR3 is CASSLLGREMDGYTF. The CDR3 coding sequence is TGTGCCAGCAGTTTATTGGGCAGGGAGATGGACGGCTACACCTTC.

V and J are TRBV29-1 and TRBJ2-3, with TRBD1 identical over 7 bases. V trimming: 6 bases; J trimming: 2 bases; junction bases outside the gene matches: 8. Germline V gives CDR1 SQVTM, CDR2 ANQGSEA. This CDR3 has 14 residues. CDR3 DNA sequence: TGCAGCGTGACACAGGGGTCCCCCACAGATACGCAGTATTTT. Translated, it gives CSVTQGSPTDTQYF.

The chain recombines TRBV19 with TRBJ1-3; D is unclear. This CDR3 contains 14 residues. Germline V gene lookup returns CDR1 LNHDA and CDR2 SQIVND (reference sequence). V lost 7 bases and J lost 3, with 13 bases in between. For the CDR3, the DNA is TGTGCCAGTACCCTCCGGGGATTTGGAAACACCATATATTTT. Translation: CASTLRGFGNTIYF.

The V and J genes are TRBV5-6 and TRBJ1-6; D may be TRBD1 (6 bases). CDR1 and CDR2 from the germline V gene are SGHDT and YYEEEE. The CDR3 extends over 16 amino acids. Trimming left V 7 bases short and J 0 bases short, with 14 bases between. The CDR3 DNA sequence: TGTGCCAGCGGAGAGGGGGGAAACTCCTATAATTCACCCCTCCACTTT. Amino acid sequence: CASGEGGNSYNSPLHF.

The rearrangement links TRBV4-1 to TRBJ1-3; the D gene is possibly TRBD1 (6 bases). CDR3 length: 17 amino acids. Trimming shortened V by 3 bases and J by 0 bases, and 15 bases separated the two germline ends. Germline CDR1 and CDR2: MGHRA and YSYEKL. CDR3 in DNA: TGCGCCAGCAGCCACGGCGACAGGAAAAACTCTGGAAACACCATATATTTT. This sequence encodes CASSHGDRKNSGNTIYF.

The V gene is TRBV29-1, the J gene TRBJ1-1, with D unresolved. CDR1 and CDR2 (germline): SQVTM, ANQGSEA. Trimming took off 0 bases at V and 1 base at J, with 6 bases between the two ends. The CDR3 is 13 residues long. DNA of the CDR3: TGCAGCGTTGAAGATTGGCAGAACACTGAAGCTTTCTTT. Protein sequence: CSVEDWQNTEAFF.

This chain joins TRBV30 and TRBJ1-4; no definite D call. Trimming pared 1 base from V and 4 bases from J, leaving 16 bases between. This CDR3 contains 16 residues. Germline V gene data show CDR1 as GTSNPN and CDR2 as SVGIG (reference sequence). CDR3 sequence (DNA): TGTGCCTGGAGTGCTAGTTGGGAGACTCTTAATGAAAAACTGTTTTTT. This codes for CAWSASWETLNEKLFF. The whole variable domain, filled in from reference TRBV30 and TRBJ1-4, reads SQTIHQWPATLVQPVGSPLSLECTVEGTSNPNLYWYRQAAGRGLQLLFYSVGIGQISSEVPQNLSASRPQDRQFILSSKKLLLSDSGFYLCAWSASWETLNEKLFFGSGTQLSVL.

The chain has TRBV18 and TRBJ1-1; tentative D call: TRBD1 (6 bases). Germline V gene lookup returns CDR1 KGHSH and CDR2 LQKENI. The CDR3 consists of 15 residues. V shed 0 bases and J shed 4 bases, with 12 bases lying between them. The CDR3 protein is CASSPPGGGGTEAFF. CDR3 in DNA: TGTGCCAGCTCACCACCGGGGGGCGGGGGCACTGAAGCTTTCTTT.